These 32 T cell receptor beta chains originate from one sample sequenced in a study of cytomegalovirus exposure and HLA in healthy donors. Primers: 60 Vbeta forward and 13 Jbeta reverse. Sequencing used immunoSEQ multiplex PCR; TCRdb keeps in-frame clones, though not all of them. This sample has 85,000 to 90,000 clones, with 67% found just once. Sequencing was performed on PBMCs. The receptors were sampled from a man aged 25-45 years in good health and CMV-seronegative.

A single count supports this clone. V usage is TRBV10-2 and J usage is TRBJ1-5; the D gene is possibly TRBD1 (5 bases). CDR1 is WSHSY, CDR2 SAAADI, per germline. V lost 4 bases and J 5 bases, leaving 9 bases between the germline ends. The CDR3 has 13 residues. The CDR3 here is CASSGQPDQPQHF. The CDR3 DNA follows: TGCGCCAGCAGTGGACAGCCTGATCAGCCCCAGCATTTT.

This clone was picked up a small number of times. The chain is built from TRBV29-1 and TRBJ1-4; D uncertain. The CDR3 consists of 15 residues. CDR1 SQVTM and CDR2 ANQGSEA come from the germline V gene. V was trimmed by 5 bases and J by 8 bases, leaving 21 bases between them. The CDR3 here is CSVSISSGVEEKLFF. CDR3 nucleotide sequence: TGCAGCGTTAGCATCAGTTCCGGGGTAGAAGAAAAACTGTTTTTT.

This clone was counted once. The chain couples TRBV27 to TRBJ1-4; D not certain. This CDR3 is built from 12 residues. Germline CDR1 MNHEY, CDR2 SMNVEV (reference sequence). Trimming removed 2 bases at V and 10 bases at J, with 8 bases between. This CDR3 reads CASSLTGGKLFF. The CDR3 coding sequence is TGTGCCAGCAGTTTAACTGGCGGAAAACTGTTTTTT.

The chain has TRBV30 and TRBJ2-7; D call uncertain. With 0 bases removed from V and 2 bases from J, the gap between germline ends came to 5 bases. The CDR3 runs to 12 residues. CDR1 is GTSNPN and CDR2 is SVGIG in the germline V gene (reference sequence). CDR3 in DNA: TGTGCCTGGAGTGTAAGCGCCTACGAGCAGTACTTC. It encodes CAWSVSAYEQYF.

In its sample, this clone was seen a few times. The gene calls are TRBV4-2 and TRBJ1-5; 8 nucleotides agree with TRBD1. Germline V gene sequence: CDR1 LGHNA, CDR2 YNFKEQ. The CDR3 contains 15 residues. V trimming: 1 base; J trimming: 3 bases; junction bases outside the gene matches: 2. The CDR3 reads CASSQGTGYNQPQHF. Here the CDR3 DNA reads TGTGCCAGCAGCCAAGGGACAGGGTACAATCAGCCCCAGCATTTT.

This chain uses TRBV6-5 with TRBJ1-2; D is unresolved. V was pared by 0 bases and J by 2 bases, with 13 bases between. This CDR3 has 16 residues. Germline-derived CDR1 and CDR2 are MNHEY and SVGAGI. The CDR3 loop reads CASSYSTGEVNYGYTF. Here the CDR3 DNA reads TGTGCCAGCAGTTACTCGACCGGGGAGGTAAACTATGGCTACACCTTC.

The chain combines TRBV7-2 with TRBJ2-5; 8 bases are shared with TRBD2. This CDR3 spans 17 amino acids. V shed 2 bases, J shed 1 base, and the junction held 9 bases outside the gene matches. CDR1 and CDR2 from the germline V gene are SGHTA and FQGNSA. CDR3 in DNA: TGTGCCAGCAGCTTAAAAGGGTTTAGCGGGGCCCAAGAGACCCAGTACTTC. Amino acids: CASSLKGFSGAQETQYF.

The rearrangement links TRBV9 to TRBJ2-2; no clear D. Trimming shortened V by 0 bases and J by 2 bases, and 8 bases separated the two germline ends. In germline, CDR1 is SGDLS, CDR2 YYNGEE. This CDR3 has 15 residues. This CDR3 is CASSVGGLNTGELFF. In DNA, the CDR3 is TGTGCCAGCAGCGTAGGAGGCTTAAACACCGGGGAGCTGTTTTTT.

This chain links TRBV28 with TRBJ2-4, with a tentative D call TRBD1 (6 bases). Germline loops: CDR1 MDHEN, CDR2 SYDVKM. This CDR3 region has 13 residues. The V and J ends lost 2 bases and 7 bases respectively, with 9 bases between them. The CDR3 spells CASSLNTGNIQYF. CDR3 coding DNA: TGTGCCAGCAGTTTAAACACAGGGAACATTCAGTACTTC.

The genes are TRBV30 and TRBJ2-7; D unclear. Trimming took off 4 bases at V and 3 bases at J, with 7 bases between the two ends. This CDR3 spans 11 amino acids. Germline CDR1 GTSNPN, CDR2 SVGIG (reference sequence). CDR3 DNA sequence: TGTGCCTGGACTCCAGGCTACGAGCAGTACTTC. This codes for CAWTPGYEQYF.

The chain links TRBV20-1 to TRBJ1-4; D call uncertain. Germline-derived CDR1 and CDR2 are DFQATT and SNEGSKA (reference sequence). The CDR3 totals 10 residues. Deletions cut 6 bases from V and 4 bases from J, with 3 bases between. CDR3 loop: CSALNEKLFF. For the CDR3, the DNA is TGCAGTGCCCTTAATGAAAAACTGTTTTTT.

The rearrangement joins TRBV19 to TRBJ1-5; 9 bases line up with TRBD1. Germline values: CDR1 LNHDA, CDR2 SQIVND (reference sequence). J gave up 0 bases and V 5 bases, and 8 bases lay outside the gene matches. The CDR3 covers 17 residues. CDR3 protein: CASSPTTGGYSNQPQHF. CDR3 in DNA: TGTGCCAGTAGTCCCACGACAGGGGGTTATAGCAATCAGCCCCAGCATTTT.

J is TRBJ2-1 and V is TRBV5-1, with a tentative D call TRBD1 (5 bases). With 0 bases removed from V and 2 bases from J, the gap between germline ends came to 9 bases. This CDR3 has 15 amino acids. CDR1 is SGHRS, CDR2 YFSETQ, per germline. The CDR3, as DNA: TGCGCCAGCAGCTTGGAGACAGTTGCCTACAATGAGCAGTTCTTC. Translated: CASSLETVAYNEQFF.

CDR3 in amino acids: CAISESSQAQETQYF. Written as DNA, the CDR3 is TGTGCCATCAGTGAGTCAAGTCAGGCTCAAGAGACCCAGTACTTC. This chain uses TRBV10-3 with TRBJ2-5, with D unclear. V was shortened by 0 bases and J by 2 bases, with 10 bases between the two germline ends. This CDR3 region has 15 residues. Looked up from germline, CDR1 is ENHRY and CDR2 is SYGVKD.

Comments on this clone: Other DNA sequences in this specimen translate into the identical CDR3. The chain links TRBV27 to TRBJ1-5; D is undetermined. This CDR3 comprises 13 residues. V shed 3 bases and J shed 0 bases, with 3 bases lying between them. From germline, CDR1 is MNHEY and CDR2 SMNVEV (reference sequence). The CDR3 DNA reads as TGTGCCAGCAGTTTTAGTAGCAATCAGCCCCAGCATTTT. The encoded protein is CASSFSSNQPQHF.

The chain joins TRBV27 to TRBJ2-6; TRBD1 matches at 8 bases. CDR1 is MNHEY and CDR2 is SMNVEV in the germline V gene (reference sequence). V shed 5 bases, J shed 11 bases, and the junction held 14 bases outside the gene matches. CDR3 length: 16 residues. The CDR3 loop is CASSPSTRTGRHVLTF. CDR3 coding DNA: TGTGCCAGCAGTCCCTCCACGCGGACAGGGAGACACGTCCTGACTTTC. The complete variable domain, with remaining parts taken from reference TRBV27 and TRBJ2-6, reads EAQVTQNPRYLITVTGKKLTVTCSQNMNHEYMSWYRQDPGLGLRQIYYSMNVEVTDKGDVPEGYKVSRKEKRNFPLILESPSPNQTSLYFCASSPSTRTGRHVLTFGAGSRLTVL.

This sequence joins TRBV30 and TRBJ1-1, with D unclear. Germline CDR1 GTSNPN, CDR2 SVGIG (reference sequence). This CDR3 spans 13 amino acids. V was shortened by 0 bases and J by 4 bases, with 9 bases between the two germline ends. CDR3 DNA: TGTGCCTGGAGTGTTGCAGCGAGCACTGAAGCTTTCTTT. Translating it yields CAWSVAASTEAFF.

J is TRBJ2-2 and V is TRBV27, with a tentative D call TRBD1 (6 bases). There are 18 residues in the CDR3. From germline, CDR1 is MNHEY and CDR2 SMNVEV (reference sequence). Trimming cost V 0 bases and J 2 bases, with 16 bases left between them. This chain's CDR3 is CASSLSGGGAGNTGELFF. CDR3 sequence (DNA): TGTGCCAGCAGTTTATCGGGTGGGGGCGCAGGCAACACCGGGGAGCTGTTTTTT.

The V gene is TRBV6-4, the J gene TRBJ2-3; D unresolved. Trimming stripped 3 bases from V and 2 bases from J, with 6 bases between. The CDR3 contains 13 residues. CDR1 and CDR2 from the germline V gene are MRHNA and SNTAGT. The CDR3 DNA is TGTGCCAGCAGTGAACAGTCCACAGATACGCAGTATTTT. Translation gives CASSEQSTDTQYF.

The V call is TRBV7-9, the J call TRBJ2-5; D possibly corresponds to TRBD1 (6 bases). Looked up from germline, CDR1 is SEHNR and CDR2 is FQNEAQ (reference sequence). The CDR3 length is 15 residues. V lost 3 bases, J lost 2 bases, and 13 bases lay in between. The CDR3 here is CASSFRPTGQETQYF. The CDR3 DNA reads TGTGCCAGCAGCTTCCGACCAACAGGGCAAGAGACCCAGTACTTC.

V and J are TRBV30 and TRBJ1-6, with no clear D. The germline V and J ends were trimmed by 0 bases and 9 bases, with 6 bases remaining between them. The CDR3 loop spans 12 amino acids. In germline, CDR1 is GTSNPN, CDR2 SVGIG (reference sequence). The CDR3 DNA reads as TGTGCCTGGAGTGTACTAAGTTCACCCCTCCACTTT. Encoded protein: CAWSVLSSPLHF.

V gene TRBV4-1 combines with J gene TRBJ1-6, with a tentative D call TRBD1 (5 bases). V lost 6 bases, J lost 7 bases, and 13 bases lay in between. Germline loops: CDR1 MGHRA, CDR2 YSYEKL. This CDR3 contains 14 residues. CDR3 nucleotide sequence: TGCGCCAGCAGTTGGGACTTCGGAAATTCACCCCTCCACTTT. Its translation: CASSWDFGNSPLHF.

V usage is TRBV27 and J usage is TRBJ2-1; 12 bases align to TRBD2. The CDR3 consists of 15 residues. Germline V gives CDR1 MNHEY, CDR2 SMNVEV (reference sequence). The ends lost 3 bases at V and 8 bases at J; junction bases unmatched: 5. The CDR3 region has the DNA TGTGCCAGCAGTTTCCTAGCGGGAGGGCCGGATGAGCAGTTCTTC. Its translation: CASSFLAGGPDEQFF.

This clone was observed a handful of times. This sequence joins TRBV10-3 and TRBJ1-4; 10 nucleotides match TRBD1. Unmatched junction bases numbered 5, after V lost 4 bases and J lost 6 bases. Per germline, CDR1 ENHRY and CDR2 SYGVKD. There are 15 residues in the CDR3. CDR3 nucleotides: TGTGCCATCAGTGCTCTGACAGGGGGCGATGAAAAACTGTTTTTT. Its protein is CAISALTGGDEKLFF.

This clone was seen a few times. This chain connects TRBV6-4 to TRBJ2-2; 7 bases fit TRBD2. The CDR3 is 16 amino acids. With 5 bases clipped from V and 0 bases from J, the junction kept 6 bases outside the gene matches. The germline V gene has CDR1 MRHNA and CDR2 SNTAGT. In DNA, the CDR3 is TGTGCCAGCAGTAGGGAGGGCGGGACGAACACCGGGGAGCTGTTTTTT. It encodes CASSREGGTNTGELFF.

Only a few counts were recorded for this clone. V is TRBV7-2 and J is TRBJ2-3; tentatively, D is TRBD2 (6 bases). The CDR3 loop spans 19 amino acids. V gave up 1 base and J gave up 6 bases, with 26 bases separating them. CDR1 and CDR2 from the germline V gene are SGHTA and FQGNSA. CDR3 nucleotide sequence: TGTGCCAGCAGCTTAGTGGCAGATAGCGGACTGGGGAGTTTGGATACGCAGTATTTT. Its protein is CASSLVADSGLGSLDTQYF.

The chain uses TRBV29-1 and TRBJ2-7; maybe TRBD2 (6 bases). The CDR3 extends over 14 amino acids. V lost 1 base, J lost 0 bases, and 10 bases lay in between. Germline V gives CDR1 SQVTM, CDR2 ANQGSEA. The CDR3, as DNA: TGCAGCGTTGAAGTCCCCGGGAGCTCCTACGAGCAGTACTTC. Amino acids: CSVEVPGSSYEQYF.

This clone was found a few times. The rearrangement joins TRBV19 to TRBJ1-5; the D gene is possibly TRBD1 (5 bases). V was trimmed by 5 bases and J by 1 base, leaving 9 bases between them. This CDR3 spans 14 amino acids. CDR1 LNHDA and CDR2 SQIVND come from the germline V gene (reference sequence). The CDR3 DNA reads TGTGCCAGTAGTCCCAGGGTCAGCAATCAGCCCCAGCATTTT. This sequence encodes CASSPRVSNQPQHF.

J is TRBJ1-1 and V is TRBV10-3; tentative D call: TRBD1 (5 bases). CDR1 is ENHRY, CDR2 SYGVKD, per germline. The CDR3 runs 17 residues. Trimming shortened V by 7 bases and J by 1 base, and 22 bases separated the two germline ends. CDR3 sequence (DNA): TGTGCCATCACCCCCGACGGCAGAGGGAGGGGGAACACTGAAGCTTTCTTT. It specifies CAITPDGRGRGNTEAFF.

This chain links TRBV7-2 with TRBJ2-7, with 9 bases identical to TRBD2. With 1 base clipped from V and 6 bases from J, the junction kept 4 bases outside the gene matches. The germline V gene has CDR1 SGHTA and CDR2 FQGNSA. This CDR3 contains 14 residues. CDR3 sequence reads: CASSLGSGSVEQYF. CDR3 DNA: TGTGCCAGCAGCTTAGGTAGCGGGAGTGTCGAGCAGTACTTC. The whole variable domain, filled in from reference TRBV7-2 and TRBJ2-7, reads GAGVSQSPSNKVTEKGKDVELRCDPISGHTALYWYRQSLGQGLEFLIYFQGNSAPDKSGLPSDRFSAERTGGSVSTLTIQRTQQEDSAVYLCASSLGSGSVEQYFGPGTRLTVT.

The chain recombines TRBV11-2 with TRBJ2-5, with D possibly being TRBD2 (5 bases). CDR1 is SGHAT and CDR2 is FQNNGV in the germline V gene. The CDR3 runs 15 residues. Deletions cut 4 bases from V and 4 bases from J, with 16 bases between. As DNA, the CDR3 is TGTGCCAGCAGCTCGGGGTCCTCTAACAGAGAGACCCAGTACTTC. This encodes CASSSGSSNRETQYF. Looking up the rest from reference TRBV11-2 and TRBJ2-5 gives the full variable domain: EAGVAQSPRYKIIEKRQSVAFWCNPISGHATLYWYQQILGQGPKLLIQFQNNGVVDDSQLPKDRFSAERLKGVDSTLKIQPAKLEDSAVYLCASSSGSSNRETQYFGPGTRLLVL.

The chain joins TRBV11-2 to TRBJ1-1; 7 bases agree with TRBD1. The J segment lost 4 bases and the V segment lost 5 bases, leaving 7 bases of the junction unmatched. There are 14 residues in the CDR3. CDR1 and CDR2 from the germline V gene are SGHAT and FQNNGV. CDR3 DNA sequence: TGTGCCAGCAGCCGGCCCGGGACAGCCACTGAAGCTTTCTTT. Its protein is CASSRPGTATEAFF.